This T cell receptor beta chain was obtained from a study of response to subunit inactivated influenza vaccine. This clonotype was observed a few times. This CDR3 is 15 amino acids long. V lost 6 bases, J lost 1 base, and 13 bases lay in between. From germline, CDR1 is SEHNR and CDR2 FQNEAQ (reference sequence). MiXCR was run by TCRdb on the RT-PCR reads, yielding one entry per CDR3 protein. The repertoire holds about 800,000 distinct CDR3 sequences, around 20% seen once, with 10% in the top ten. The TCR comes from a man between 45 and 60 years old who received an inactivated influenza vaccine. The chain uses TRBV7-9 and TRBJ2-1; D may be TRBD2 (6 bases). Sample: PBMCs from blood, taken 4 to 6 days after vaccination. The CDR3 reads CASRDVAVSYNEQFF. CDR3 DNA sequence: TGTGCCAGCAGAGACGTAGCGGTATCCTACAATGAGCAGTTCTTC. Full variable domain (rest looked up from reference TRBV7-9 and TRBJ2-1): DTGVSQNPRHKITKRGQNVTFRCDPISEHNRLYWYRQTLGQGPEFLTYFQNEAQLEKSRLLSDRFSAERPKGSFSTLEIQRTEQGDSAMYLCASRDVAVSYNEQFFGPGTRLTVL.